This T cell receptor beta chain is drawn from a study of T cell changes during pregnancy in multiple sclerosis (dated by TCRdb to between 2018 and 2021). About the study as a whole: The study examined how the T cell repertoire changed over the course of pregnancy in women with multiple sclerosis.

Library generation was performed with the immunoSEQ multiplex PCR assay. TCRdb mirrors the immuneACCESS table, restricted to in-frame sequences. Some clones are absent from its copies; in checked studies, under half trace to an unresolved V gene, and the reason for the others is unknown. This sample holds approximately 90,000 clones; just over 90% were observed only once. The leading ten clones occupy roughly 2.5% of the sample. With regard to this clone: No cognate antigen has been identified for it. Base quality data are lacking; no much larger clone is found one base away.

CDR1 MGHRA and CDR2 YSYEKL are derived from the germline V gene. From cysteine to phenylalanine, the CDR3 is 14 amino acids long. Here the CDR3 DNA is all that survives: 42 bases in frame from base 1. The junction shows trimming of 8 bases on V and 0 bases on J, and the gene matches do not reach 6 bases of it. The TCR originated in a female donor with multiple sclerosis, enrolled in a pregnancy study. The input for sequencing was peripheral blood, taken in the first trimester of pregnancy. The V and J genes are TRBV4-1 and TRBJ2-5, with 7 junctional bases fitting TRBD1. For the CDR3, the sequence is CASGETGYQETQYF. The DNA is TGCGCCAGCGGGGAGACAGGGTACCAAGAGACCCAGTACTTC.